The 7 T cell receptor beta chains below were found in one sample sequenced in a study of blood T cell repertoires in COVID-19. The assay was immunoSEQ multiplex PCR, and TCRdb's table has in-frame clones only and misses some. Counted here are about 120,000 clones, roughly 84% occurring once; the ten biggest clones make up about 3.9%. Sequencing used peripheral blood. Receptors were obtained from a man in his sixties with acute or convalescent COVID-19.

The chain joins TRBV12-3 or TRBV12-4 to TRBJ2-3, with 8 bases identical to TRBD1. There are 13 residues in the CDR3. V trimming: 10 bases; J trimming: 2 bases; junction bases outside the gene matches: 5. CDR3: CAIDRGPTDTQYF. For the CDR3, the DNA is TGTGCCATCGACAGGGGCCCCACAGATACGCAGTATTTT.

This chain connects TRBV6-5 to TRBJ1-1; D perhaps matches TRBD1 (5 bases). From germline, CDR1 is MNHEY and CDR2 SVGAGI. The CDR3 length is 13 residues. V shed 2 bases and J shed 3 bases, with 7 bases lying between them. The CDR3 here is CASSYRGDTEAFF. The CDR3 nucleotides are TGTGCCAGCAGTTACAGGGGCGACACTGAAGCTTTCTTT.

V and J are TRBV29-1 and TRBJ2-3, with D maybe TRBD2 (6 bases). CDR3 size: 13 residues. Trimming stripped 7 bases from V and 3 bases from J, with 14 bases between. Per the germline V gene, CDR1 is SQVTM and CDR2 is ANQGSEA. The CDR3 DNA reads as TGCAGCGCCCGCGAGAGCGGGACAGATACGCAGTATTTT. Protein: CSARESGTDTQYF.

The count of this clone is one. This chain links TRBV28 with TRBJ2-1, with D hard to call. The CDR3 is made up of 13 amino acids. V was pared by 3 bases and J by 6 bases, with 9 bases between. Germline CDR1 and CDR2: MDHEN and SYDVKM. Here the CDR3 DNA reads TGTGCCAGCAGTTTTTATCCCTCCAATGAGCAGTTCTTC. Its translation: CASSFYPSNEQFF.

V is TRBV7-9 and J is TRBJ2-2; D is possibly TRBD2 (6 bases). The CDR3 is 16 residues long. Germline CDR1 SEHNR, CDR2 FQNEAQ (reference sequence). Deletions cut 3 bases from V and 4 bases from J, with 15 bases between. The CDR3 sequence: CASSFDGSRGTGELFF. The CDR3 DNA sequence: TGTGCCAGCAGCTTCGACGGGAGCCGGGGCACCGGGGAGCTGTTTTTT.

The chain combines TRBV6-5 with TRBJ1-2; a possible D gene is TRBD1 (6 bases). CDR1 and CDR2 from the germline V gene are MNHEY and SVGAGI. CDR3 length: 16 amino acids. The ends were cut back, 0 bases at V and 0 bases at J, with 11 bases in the middle. The CDR3 loop is CASSYSAGASNYGYTF. In DNA, the CDR3 is TGTGCCAGCAGTTACTCAGCGGGGGCTTCTAACTATGGCTACACCTTC.

This chain connects TRBV5-5 to TRBJ1-2; 7 nucleotides line up with TRBD1. The CDR3 totals 11 residues. The ends lost 5 bases at V and 7 bases at J; junction bases unmatched: 2. The germline gives CDR1 SGHKS, CDR2 YYEKEE (reference sequence). CDR3 amino acids: CASSDRVGYTF. The CDR3 DNA is TGTGCCAGCAGTGACAGGGTTGGCTACACCTTC.